The clone carrying this T cell receptor beta chain was observed a few times. Its antigen is unidentified. This sample stems from a study of T-cell memory formation after mild COVID-19. The study, taken as a whole, reports: For contracting clones, CD4+ ones sat mainly in CM and EM, CD8+ in EMRA.

TCRdb called the 5' RACE reads again in MiXCR, with one record for every CDR3 protein. Of roughly 130,000 distinct CDR3 sequences listed, over 15% were seen once; the top ten hold approximately 5.5%. The sequenced sample consisted of PBMCs or a T cell subset sorted from them (not recorded which). The TCR sequence derives from a man aged 18 to 30 who had mild COVID-19 (a few samples of this study predate the infection). Cell type and time point are not known.

In DNA form, the CDR3 reads TGTGCCAGCAGTTACTCCCAGGGGGGCTACGAGCAGTACTTC. This translates into CASSYSQGGYEQYF. The V and J genes are TRBV6-5 and TRBJ2-7; TRBD1 is a possible D gene (7 bases). The germline V gene has CDR1 MNHEY and CDR2 SVGAGI. V gave up 0 bases and J gave up 3 bases, with 9 bases separating them. The CDR3 has 14 residues.